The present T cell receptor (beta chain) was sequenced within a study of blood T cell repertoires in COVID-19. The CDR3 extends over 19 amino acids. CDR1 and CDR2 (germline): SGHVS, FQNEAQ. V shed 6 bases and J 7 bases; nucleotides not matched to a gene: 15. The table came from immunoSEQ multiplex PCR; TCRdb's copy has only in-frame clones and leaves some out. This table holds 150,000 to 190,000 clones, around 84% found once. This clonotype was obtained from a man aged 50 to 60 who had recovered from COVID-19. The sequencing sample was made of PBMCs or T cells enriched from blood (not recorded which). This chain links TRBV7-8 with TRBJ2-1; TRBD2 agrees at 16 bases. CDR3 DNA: TGTGCCAGCAGTTTCCCCGCGGGGACTAGCGGGGGGGCGAGGAATGAGCAGTTCTTC. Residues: CASSFPAGTSGGARNEQFF.